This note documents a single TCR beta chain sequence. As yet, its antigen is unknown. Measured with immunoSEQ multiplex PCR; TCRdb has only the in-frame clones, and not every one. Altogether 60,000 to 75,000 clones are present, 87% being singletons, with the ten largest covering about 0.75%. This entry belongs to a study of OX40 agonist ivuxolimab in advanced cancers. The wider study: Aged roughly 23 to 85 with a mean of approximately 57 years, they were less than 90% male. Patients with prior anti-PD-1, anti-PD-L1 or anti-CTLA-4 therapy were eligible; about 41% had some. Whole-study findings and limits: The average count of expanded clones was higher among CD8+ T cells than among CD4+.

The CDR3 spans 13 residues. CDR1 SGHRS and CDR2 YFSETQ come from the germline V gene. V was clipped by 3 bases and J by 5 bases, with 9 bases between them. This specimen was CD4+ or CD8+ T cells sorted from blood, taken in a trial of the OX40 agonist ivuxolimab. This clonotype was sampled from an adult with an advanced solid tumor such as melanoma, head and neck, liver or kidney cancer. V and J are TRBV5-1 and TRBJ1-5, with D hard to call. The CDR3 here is CASSYGGDQPQHF. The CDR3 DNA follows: TGCGCCAGCAGCTACGGCGGAGATCAGCCCCAGCATTTT.